Following are 15 T cell receptor beta chains from one sample sequenced in a study of cytomegalovirus exposure and HLA in healthy donors. A multiplex PCR was run with 60 Vbeta primers and 13 Jbeta primers. Repertoires were generated with immunoSEQ multiplex PCR, while TCRdb's copy carries only in-frame clones and drops some. Among approximately 130,000 clones, roughly 9% were seen once, and the ten largest hold 6%. Sequenced: PBMCs. All receptors come from a woman aged 40 to 50 in good health and CMV-seropositive.

This chain uses TRBV5-1 with TRBJ1-2; 7 bases are shared with TRBD1. Germline lookup yields CDR1 SGHRS and CDR2 YFSETQ. Trimming took 6 bases from V and 6 from J; bases not matched to a gene: 35. The CDR3 length is 22 residues. Here the CDR3 reads CASTFSGGRVLRGRTSSDGYTF. The CDR3 region has the DNA TGCGCCAGCACCTTTTCAGGGGGGCGCGTCCTTCGAGGGCGGACCTCTTCAGATGGCTACACCTTC.

The sample holds a few counts of this clone. This chain connects TRBV10-1 to TRBJ2-7; 7 bases agree with TRBD1. J gave up 9 bases and V 0 bases, and 8 bases lay outside the gene matches. In germline, CDR1 is WNHNN, CDR2 SYGVQD (reference sequence). The CDR3 is 14 residues long. The CDR3 region has the DNA TGCGCCAGCAGTGAGTCCCCGACAGGGCAGGGGCAGTACTTC. It encodes CASSESPTGQGQYF.

This clone has only a few counts. The same CDR3 can be traced to other DNA sequences in this sample. The chain employs TRBV11-2 and TRBJ2-7, with TRBD2 identical over 7 bases. J gave up 0 bases and V 3 bases, and 2 bases lay outside the gene matches. Germline assignment: CDR1 SGHAT and CDR2 FQNNGV. This CDR3 spans 14 amino acids. As DNA, the CDR3 is TGTGCCAGCAGCTTGGGAGGGAGCTCCTACGAGCAGTACTTC. It specifies CASSLGGSSYEQYF. Full variable domain (outside the CDR3, taken from reference TRBV11-2 and TRBJ2-7): EAGVAQSPRYKIIEKRQSVAFWCNPISGHATLYWYQQILGQGPKLLIQFQNNGVVDDSQLPKDRFSAERLKGVDSTLKIQPAKLEDSAVYLCASSLGGSSYEQYFGPGTRLTVT.

The chain couples TRBV5-4 to TRBJ1-1, with D maybe TRBD1 (6 bases). Germline V gene data show CDR1 as SGHNT and CDR2 as YYREEE (reference sequence). The CDR3 length is 13 residues. V was clipped by 5 bases and J by 2 bases, with 10 bases between them. The DNA for the CDR3 is TGTGCCAGCAGACAGGGACCCAACACTGAAGCTTTCTTT. Translation gives CASRQGPNTEAFF.

This clone was counted only a few times. The V gene is TRBV19, the J gene TRBJ1-4; unclear D gene. Germline values: CDR1 LNHDA, CDR2 SQIVND (reference sequence). The CDR3 spans 12 residues. V was clipped by 3 bases and J by 10 bases, with 9 bases between them. The CDR3: CASSIILGKLFF. The DNA for the CDR3 is TGTGCCAGTAGTATCATTCTAGGAAAACTGTTTTTT.

This clone turned up a few times. V and J are TRBV5-5 and TRBJ2-1; 8 nucleotides line up with TRBD2. The trim removed 1 base at V and 9 bases at J, leaving 15 bases unmatched. Germline V gene lookup returns CDR1 SGHKS and CDR2 YYEKEE (reference sequence). This CDR3 is 17 amino acids long. CDR3 residues: CASSLSPGGTLMGEQFF. CDR3 bases: TGTGCCAGCAGCTTGTCTCCGGGAGGGACTCTTATGGGTGAGCAGTTCTTC. The entire variable domain, with the rest obtained from reference TRBV5-5 and TRBJ2-1, is as follows: DAGVTQSPTHLIKTRGQQVTLRCSPISGHKSVSWYQQVLGQGPQFIFQYYEKEERGRGNFPDRFSARQFPNYSSELNVNALLLGDSALYLCASSLSPGGTLMGEQFFGPGTRLTVL.

In its sample, this clone was seen a few times. The chain uses TRBV19 and TRBJ2-1, with D perhaps matching TRBD1 (5 bases). Germline loops: CDR1 LNHDA, CDR2 SQIVND (reference sequence). The CDR3 has 15 residues. V was trimmed by 3 bases and J by 3 bases, leaving 12 bases between them. DNA of the CDR3: TGTGCCAGTAGTATCGAGGCAGGGAACTACAATGAGCAGTTCTTC. Translating gives CASSIEAGNYNEQFF.

This clone has just a few counts. The rearrangement joins TRBV6-4 to TRBJ2-3, with 7 bases fitting TRBD2. Looked up from germline, CDR1 is MRHNA and CDR2 is SNTAGT. CDR3 length equals 16 residues. The V segment lost 3 bases and the J segment 3 bases; nucleotides outside the gene matches: 9. CDR3 coding DNA: TGTGCCAGCAGTGAACGGCCTAGCGGAGAGACAGATACGCAGTATTTT. It translates to CASSERPSGETDTQYF.

This clone has a handful of counts. The chain recombines TRBV7-8 with TRBJ2-3, with TRBD2 identical over 8 bases. The CDR3 runs to 13 residues. The trim removed 5 bases at V and 13 bases at J, leaving 11 bases unmatched. Germline CDR1 SGHVS, CDR2 FQNEAQ. The CDR3 here is CASSPRAGDHEYF. The CDR3 DNA reads as TGTGCCAGCAGCCCACGAGCGGGGGATCATGAGTATTTT. The whole variable domain, remainder taken from reference TRBV7-8 and TRBJ2-3, is GAGVSQSPRYKVAKRGQDVALRCDPISGHVSLFWYQQALGQGPEFLTYFQNEAQLDKSGLPSDRFFAERPEGSVSTLKIQRTQQEDSAVYLCASSPRAGDHEYFGPGTRLTVL.

This clone was counted between two and nine times. The gene calls are TRBV5-4 and TRBJ2-2, with D uncertain. This CDR3 is built from 13 residues. Germline values: CDR1 SGHNT, CDR2 YYREEE (reference sequence). V was trimmed by 0 bases and J by 3 bases, leaving 3 bases between them. CDR3 residues: CASSLVDTGELFF. The CDR3 nucleotides are TGTGCCAGCAGCTTGGTAGACACCGGGGAGCTGTTTTTT.

This clone has just a few counts. The J gene is TRBJ1-2, the V gene TRBV11-2; maybe TRBD1 (5 bases). The germline V and J ends were trimmed by 0 bases and 4 bases, with 15 bases remaining between them. The CDR3 loop spans 16 amino acids. CDR1 is SGHAT, CDR2 FQNNGV, per germline. CDR3 DNA sequence: TGTGCCAGCAGCTTAGATAAGGGAGGGACGGTCTATGGCTACACCTTC. It codes for CASSLDKGGTVYGYTF. Combining the CDR3 with reference TRBV11-2 and TRBJ1-2 gives the whole variable domain EAGVAQSPRYKIIEKRQSVAFWCNPISGHATLYWYQQILGQGPKLLIQFQNNGVVDDSQLPKDRFSAERLKGVDSTLKIQPAKLEDSAVYLCASSLDKGGTVYGYTFGSGTRLTVV.

J is TRBJ1-1 and V is TRBV10-3, with 11 nucleotides matching TRBD1. V was pared by 9 bases and J by 7 bases, with 1 base of the junction left unmatched. Germline loops: CDR1 ENHRY, CDR2 SYGVKD. The CDR3 is 11 amino acids. The CDR3 DNA is TGTGCCATGGGACAGGGGGTTGAAGCTTTCTTT. It specifies CAMGQGVEAFF.

The chain carries TRBV5-8 and TRBJ1-6, with D maybe TRBD1 (6 bases). The CDR3 runs 15 residues. V shed 4 bases and J shed 4 bases, with 12 bases lying between them. Germline loops: CDR1 SGHTS, CDR2 YDEGEE. The CDR3 reads CASSLGQLYNSPLHF. In nucleotides, the CDR3 is TGTGCCAGCAGCCTTGGACAGCTTTATAATTCACCCCTCCACTTT.

This clone has more than one count but fewer than ten. CDR3 sequence reads: CASGGAGGIPGELFF. The CDR3 coding sequence is TGTGCCAGCGGTGGGGCAGGGGGTATCCCCGGGGAGCTGTTTTTT. J is TRBJ2-2 and V is TRBV27; 7 positions agree with TRBD1. This CDR3 is 15 amino acids long. Germline V lookup: CDR1 MNHEY, CDR2 SMNVEV (reference sequence). V gave up 8 bases and J gave up 6 bases; unmatched junction bases: 12.

The chain has TRBV14 and TRBJ1-1; TRBD1 agrees at 7 bases. With V trimmed by 4 bases and J by 3 bases, 5 bases remained unmatched. There are 14 residues in the CDR3. Germline V gene data show CDR1 as SGHDN and CDR2 as FVKESK. CDR3 nucleotides: TGTGCCAGCAGCCCGACAGGGACGGACACTGAAGCTTTCTTT. This translates into CASSPTGTDTEAFF.